The 29 T cell receptor beta chains given below trace back to one sample, sequenced in a study of cytomegalovirus exposure and HLA in healthy donors. Primers included in the PCR were 60 Vbeta and 13 Jbeta primers. Only in-frame clones appear in the TCRdb table, and some are missing; sequencing was by immunoSEQ multiplex PCR. The table records about 150,000 clones, 80% to 90% of them present only once. The sequencing input was PBMCs. These TCRs come from a male donor in good health and CMV-seronegative.

V gene TRBV7-9 combines with J gene TRBJ1-1; D ambiguous. This CDR3 is 12 amino acids long. Per germline, CDR1 SEHNR and CDR2 FQNEAQ (reference sequence). With 7 bases removed from V and 5 bases from J, the gap between germline ends came to 11 bases. CDR3 region: CASTVGGTEAFF. The CDR3 nucleotides read TGTGCCAGCACCGTGGGCGGGACTGAAGCTTTCTTT.

The chain couples TRBV7-3 to TRBJ1-1; the D gene is possibly TRBD1 (6 bases). The CDR3 sequence is 15 residues long. The germline V and J ends were trimmed by 6 bases and 1 base, with 15 bases remaining between them. The germline gives CDR1 SGHTA, CDR2 FQGTGA. The CDR3 here is CASSSTGSSNTEAFF. DNA of the CDR3: TGTGCCAGCAGTTCAACAGGGTCATCGAACACTGAAGCTTTCTTT.

This clone was detected only a few times. V and J are TRBV9 and TRBJ1-1; D uncertain. CDR1 SGDLS and CDR2 YYNGEE come from the germline V gene. Trimming took 0 bases from V and 1 from J, leaving 10 bases between them. The CDR3 is 15 residues long. The DNA for the CDR3 is TGTGCCAGCAGCGTAGGGAGCGGCGGGAACACTGAAGCTTTCTTT. Protein product: CASSVGSGGNTEAFF. Full variable domain (rest looked up from reference TRBV9 and TRBJ1-1): DSGVTQTPKHLITATGQRVTLRCSPRSGDLSVYWYQQSLDQGLQFLIQYYNGEERAKGNILERFSAQQFPDLHSELNLSSLELGDSALYFCASSVGSGGNTEAFFGQGTRLTVV.

The chain couples TRBV9 to TRBJ2-3; 8 nucleotides agree with TRBD2. Losses at the gene ends were 2 bases for V and 0 bases for J; bases not matched to a gene: 8. CDR1 and CDR2 from the germline V gene are SGDLS and YYNGEE. This CDR3 spans 17 amino acids. The CDR3 loop reads CASSVGGGGPSTDTQYF. CDR3 sequence (DNA): TGTGCCAGCAGCGTGGGTGGCGGGGGGCCGAGCACAGATACGCAGTATTTT.

This sequence joins TRBV14 and TRBJ2-1; 9 nucleotides line up with TRBD1. CDR1 and CDR2 (germline): SGHDN, FVKESK. The V segment lost 4 bases and the J segment 4 bases; nucleotides outside the gene matches: 11. This CDR3 comprises 17 residues. CDR3: CASSPNSGGQGYNEQFF. In DNA form, the CDR3 reads TGTGCCAGCAGCCCCAATTCCGGGGGACAGGGTTACAATGAGCAGTTCTTC.

J is TRBJ2-7 and V is TRBV7-9, with D possibly TRBD2 on 5 matching bases. Germline assignment: CDR1 SEHNR and CDR2 FQNEAQ (reference sequence). The CDR3 length is 13 residues. The DNA for the CDR3 is TGTGCTACGGTTGCGGGCAGCTCCTACGAGCAGTACTTC. Protein sequence: CATVAGSSYEQYF.

This chain joins TRBV27 and TRBJ2-7; 9 bases are a match to TRBD1. The V gene end was trimmed by 3 bases and the J gene end by 3 bases; junction bases not matched to a gene: 6. The CDR3 is 15 residues long. CDR1 is MNHEY and CDR2 is SMNVEV in the germline V gene (reference sequence). The CDR3 region has the DNA TGTGCCAGCAGTTTTGGCCAGGGACAGGGCTACGAGCAGTACTTC. It specifies CASSFGQGQGYEQYF.

The chain recombines TRBV28 with TRBJ2-7, with TRBD1 identical over 9 bases. V trimming: 2 bases; J trimming: 0 bases; junction bases outside the gene matches: 8. The CDR3 loop spans 17 amino acids. Per the germline V gene, CDR1 is MDHEN and CDR2 is SYDVKM. The CDR3 nucleotides read TGTGCCAGCAGTTTAAGTCTACGGGACAGGGCCTCCTACGAGCAGTACTTC. Protein sequence: CASSLSLRDRASYEQYF.

The chain joins TRBV29-1 to TRBJ2-7; 9 bases agree with TRBD2. Germline lookup yields CDR1 SQVTM and CDR2 ANQGSEA. The length of the CDR3 is 14 residues. Germline trimming cut 4 bases from V and 0 bases from J; bases unmatched to any gene: 4. CDR3 nucleotide sequence: TGCAGCGTTGGTCTGCGGGGGGGCTCCTACGAGCAGTACTTC. Translated, it gives CSVGLRGGSYEQYF.

The V call is TRBV11-2, the J call TRBJ1-4; D may be TRBD1 (5 bases). CDR3 length: 16 amino acids. CDR1 is SGHAT and CDR2 is FQNNGV in the germline V gene. The germline V and J ends were trimmed by 0 bases and 8 bases, with 16 bases remaining between them. As DNA, the CDR3 is TGTGCCAGCAGCTTAGAACGGGCGCAGGGAGGGGAAAAACTGTTTTTT. Residues: CASSLERAQGGEKLFF. Full variable domain (missing parts from reference TRBV11-2 and TRBJ1-4): EAGVAQSPRYKIIEKRQSVAFWCNPISGHATLYWYQQILGQGPKLLIQFQNNGVVDDSQLPKDRFSAERLKGVDSTLKIQPAKLEDSAVYLCASSLERAQGGEKLFFGSGTQLSVL.

The chain links TRBV19 to TRBJ2-1; 7 bases map to TRBD2. Germline CDR1 LNHDA, CDR2 SQIVND (reference sequence). V gave up 4 bases and J gave up 6 bases; unmatched junction bases: 12. The CDR3 length is 16 residues. CDR3 residues: CASSSGASGGGNEQFF. CDR3 sequence (DNA): TGTGCCAGTAGTAGTGGTGCTAGCGGCGGGGGCAATGAGCAGTTCTTC. Full variable domain (outside the CDR3, taken from reference TRBV19 and TRBJ2-1): DGGITQSPKYLFRKEGQNVTLSCEQNLNHDAMYWYRQDPGQGLRLIYYSQIVNDFQKGDIAEGYSVSREKKESFPLTVTSAQKNPTAFYLCASSSGASGGGNEQFFGPGTRLTVL.

The V call is TRBV9, the J call TRBJ2-5, with 10 positions matching TRBD1. CDR1 SGDLS and CDR2 YYNGEE come from the germline V gene. J lost 1 base, V lost 4 bases, and 10 bases had no gene match. The CDR3 has 17 amino acids. In DNA, the CDR3 is TGTGCCAGCAGCTACCGAAGCGGGACAGGGGTCCAAGAGACCCAGTACTTC. Residues: CASSYRSGTGVQETQYF.

This clone was seen a handful of times. The rearrangement joins TRBV6-1 to TRBJ1-1; D is perhaps TRBD1 (5 bases). The CDR3 covers 13 residues. V lost 3 bases and J lost 7, with 12 bases in between. CDR1 is MNHNS, CDR2 SASEGT, per germline. The CDR3 sequence is CASSDPGEGEAFF. As DNA, the CDR3 is TGTGCCAGCAGTGACCCGGGGGAGGGTGAAGCTTTCTTT.

In this sample, this clone turned up a few times. V gene TRBV6-5 combines with J gene TRBJ2-5, with D possibly matching TRBD1 (6 bases). V gave up 0 bases and J gave up 5 bases, with 10 bases separating them. CDR3 length: 14 residues. CDR1 and CDR2 (germline): MNHEY, SVGAGI. CDR3 region: CASSYSSRGETQYF. The CDR3 DNA reads TGTGCCAGCAGTTACTCGAGTAGGGGGGAGACCCAGTACTTC.

As for this clone: An end of the junction does not agree with germline; a read error may underlie this. The V and J genes are TRBV6-5 and TRBJ2-5; 7 bases match TRBD1. TRBJ2-7 matches the DNA end more closely, so the J call is doubtful. The CDR3 sequence is 12 residues long. CDR1 MNHEY and CDR2 SVGAGI come from the germline V gene. The chain's CDR3 is CATHRGSSEQYF. The DNA of the CDR3 is TGTGCCACCCACAGGGGTTCCTCCGAGCAGTACTTC.

J is TRBJ2-7 and V is TRBV29-1, with 12 bases aligning to TRBD2. CDR1 and CDR2 from the germline V gene are SQVTM and ANQGSEA. The CDR3 sequence is 13 residues long. V was pared by 8 bases and J by 3 bases, with 5 bases of the junction left unmatched. The CDR3 nucleotides are TGCAGCAACGGACTAGCGGGATTCTACGAGCAGTACTTC. Its protein is CSNGLAGFYEQYF.

The chain combines TRBV21-1 with TRBJ1-5; TRBD1, as called in the table, went unchecked against the DNA. TRBV21-1 is deemed a pseudogene. The CDR3 covers 17 residues. CDR3 bases: TGTGCCAGCAGCAAAGTTCTGGGACAGGCGAGCAATCAGCCCCAGCATTTT. It yields the protein CASSKVLGQASNQPQHF.

The gene calls are TRBV6-5 and TRBJ1-1, with a weak D call TRBD1 (6 bases). The V end was cut by 5 bases, the J end by 10 bases, with 23 bases between. CDR3 length equals 15 residues. Germline values: CDR1 MNHEY, CDR2 SVGAGI. CDR3 protein: CASSPATGLKRGAFF. For the CDR3, the DNA is TGTGCCAGCAGTCCGGCGACAGGCCTAAAACGCGGAGCTTTCTTT.

The V gene is TRBV30, the J gene TRBJ2-2; TRBD1 matches at 10 bases. V was pared by 5 bases and J by 7 bases, with 4 bases of the junction left unmatched. The CDR3 runs to 13 residues. Germline-derived CDR1 and CDR2 are GTSNPN and SVGIG (reference sequence). In nucleotides, the CDR3 is TGTGCCTGGTCGGGACAGGGGCTCGGGGAGCTGTTTTTT. Translation gives CAWSGQGLGELFF.

CDR3 region: CASSLGLAGSYEQYF. CDR3 in DNA: TGTGCCAGCAGCTTAGGACTAGCGGGTTCCTACGAGCAGTACTTC. The chain links TRBV7-9 to TRBJ2-7, with 10 nucleotides matching TRBD2. Germline trimming cut 1 base from V and 1 base from J; bases unmatched to any gene: 1. Germline values: CDR1 SEHNR, CDR2 FQNEAQ (reference sequence). The CDR3 length is 15 residues.

The chain couples TRBV19 to TRBJ2-5; D uncertain. This CDR3 has 12 amino acids. Looked up from germline, CDR1 is LNHDA and CDR2 is SQIVND (reference sequence). V lost 4 bases and J 5 bases, leaving 8 bases between the germline ends. CDR3 in amino acids: CASSRMEETQYF. The CDR3 DNA reads TGTGCCAGTAGTAGAATGGAGGAGACCCAGTACTTC. The full variable domain, in which reference TRBV19 and TRBJ2-5 provide the parts outside the CDR3, is DGGITQSPKYLFRKEGQNVTLSCEQNLNHDAMYWYRQDPGQGLRLIYYSQIVNDFQKGDIAEGYSVSREKKESFPLTVTSAQKNPTAFYLCASSRMEETQYFGPGTRLLVL.

The CDR3 protein is CASSLPSGSTDTQYF. The DNA for the CDR3 is TGTGCCAGCAGCTTGCCTAGCGGAAGCACAGATACGCAGTATTTT. The gene calls are TRBV5-4 and TRBJ2-3, with TRBD2 identical over 7 bases. Germline CDR1 reads SGHNT; CDR2 reads YYREEE (reference sequence). J lost 0 bases, V lost 1 base, and 2 bases had no gene match. There are 15 residues in the CDR3.

V gene TRBV29-1 combines with J gene TRBJ2-1; 12 nucleotides match TRBD2. Germline V CDR1 and CDR2: SQVTM, ANQGSEA. Losses at the gene ends were 4 bases for V and 8 bases for J; bases not matched to a gene: 6. This CDR3 is built from 14 residues. The CDR3 DNA sequence: TGCAGCGTTGCGACTAGCGGGAGTGTTTATGAGCAGTTCTTC. Translation gives CSVATSGSVYEQFF.

This rearrangement joins TRBV19 to TRBJ1-2; TRBD1 matches at 7 bases. V gave up 3 bases and J gave up 2 bases; unmatched junction bases: 15. The CDR3 runs 18 residues. In germline, CDR1 is LNHDA, CDR2 SQIVND (reference sequence). The CDR3 DNA sequence: TGTGCCAGTAGTATTAGTACAGGGGCATTGCTCCGCAACTATGGCTACACCTTC. As protein: CASSISTGALLRNYGYTF.

The chain is built from TRBV30 and TRBJ1-1, with TRBD1 matching over 7 bases. The germline V gene encodes CDR1 GTSNPN and CDR2 SVGIG (reference sequence). This CDR3 is built from 16 residues. Trimming removed 2 bases from V and 0 bases from J; junction bases left unmatched: 9. The CDR3 protein is CAWSKGGALVNTEAFF. DNA of the CDR3: TGTGCCTGGAGTAAAGGGGGCGCCCTAGTGAACACTGAAGCTTTCTTT.

The gene calls are TRBV28 and TRBJ2-7; D possibly corresponds to TRBD2 (7 bases). The CDR3 runs to 14 residues. V gave up 5 bases and J gave up 9 bases, with 20 bases separating them. From germline, CDR1 is MDHEN and CDR2 SYDVKM. The CDR3 bases are TGTGCCAGCAGTCTCCTGGCGGGGGCTTATTGGCAGTACTTC. Protein sequence: CASSLLAGAYWQYF.

The rearrangement uses TRBV27 and TRBJ2-7, with D tentatively TRBD2 (6 bases). V lost 3 bases and J 2 bases, leaving 32 bases between the germline ends. The CDR3 is made up of 21 amino acids. The germline gives CDR1 MNHEY, CDR2 SMNVEV (reference sequence). The CDR3 spells CASSLRSAGRWNRDPTYEQYF. The CDR3 bases are TGTGCCAGCAGTTTGAGGAGTGCGGGACGGTGGAACCGGGACCCAACCTACGAGCAGTACTTC.

The gene calls are TRBV29-1 and TRBJ2-5; D uncertain. Germline CDR1 SQVTM, CDR2 ANQGSEA. V lost 7 bases and J lost 4, with 13 bases in between. This CDR3 contains 12 residues. In DNA form, the CDR3 reads TGCAGCGGGATAGTGGCGGCAGAGACCCAGTACTTC. Its protein is CSGIVAAETQYF. Full variable domain (rest looked up from reference TRBV29-1 and TRBJ2-5): SAVISQKPSRDICQRGTSLTIQCQVDSQVTMMFWYRQQPGQSLTLIATANQGSEATYESGFVIDKFPISRPNLTFSTLTVSNMSPEDSSIYLCSGIVAAETQYFGPGTRLLVL.

This CDR3 reads CASSLATALAGNTIYF. The CDR3 DNA reads as TGTGCCAGCAGCTTGGCTACGGCACTAGCGGGAAACACCATATATTTT. The chain employs TRBV5-6 and TRBJ1-3; no clear D. V was shortened by 0 bases and J by 4 bases, with 14 bases between the two germline ends. The CDR3 consists of 16 residues. The germline V gene has CDR1 SGHDT and CDR2 YYEEEE.